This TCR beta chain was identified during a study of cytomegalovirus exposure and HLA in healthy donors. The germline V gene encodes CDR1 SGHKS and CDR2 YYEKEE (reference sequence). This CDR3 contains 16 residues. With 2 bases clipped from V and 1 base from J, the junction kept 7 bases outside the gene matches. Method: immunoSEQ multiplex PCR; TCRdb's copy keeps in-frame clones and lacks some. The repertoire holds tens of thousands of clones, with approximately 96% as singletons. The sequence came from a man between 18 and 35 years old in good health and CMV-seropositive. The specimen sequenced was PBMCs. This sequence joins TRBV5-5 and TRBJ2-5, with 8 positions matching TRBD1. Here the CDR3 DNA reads TGTGCCAGCAGCTTTCAGGGGGCGAGGGCCCAAGAGACCCAGTACTTC. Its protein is CASSFQGARAQETQYF.